This entry is about one T cell receptor (beta chain). These data originate in a study of cytomegalovirus exposure and HLA in healthy donors. PCR was performed using 60 Vbeta and 13 Jbeta primers. Assay: immunoSEQ multiplex PCR; the TCRdb copy retains only in-frame clones and omits some. The sample yields just over 150,000 clones, 80% to 90% seen once. This receptor was taken from a woman between 18 and 29 years old in good health and CMV-seronegative. The material sequenced was PBMCs.

The CDR3 bases are TGCGCCAGCAGCCAAGACTGGGGCCTGTCCTACAATGAGCAGTTCTTC. It specifies CASSQDWGLSYNEQFF. V gene TRBV4-3 combines with J gene TRBJ2-1; a possible D gene is TRBD1 (5 bases). Per the germline V gene, CDR1 is LGHNA and CDR2 is YSLEER. The CDR3 spans 16 residues. V dropped 0 bases and J dropped 1 base, with 10 bases sitting between them.